The clone carrying this TCR beta chain was picked up a small number of times. These data are taken from a study of sequential checkpoint blockade in melanoma. About the research overall: After both sequences, patients received maintenance nivolumab.

This CDR3 is built from 15 residues. Germline V CDR1 and CDR2: PRHDT, FYEKMQ (reference sequence). V was cut by 5 bases and J by 3 bases, with 15 bases left in between. Noted treatment: randomized to nivolumab then ipilimumab (arm A) or the reverse (arm B). Measured with immunoSEQ multiplex PCR; TCRdb has only the in-frame clones, and not every one. The table has fewer than 20,000 clones, approximately 57% seen once; the top ten hold roughly 15%. V and J are TRBV13 and TRBJ2-3, with D unresolved. The sequences come from CD8+ T cells sorted from blood (inferred from file names), collected from a patient given nivolumab and ipilimumab in sequence. The TCR sequence derives from a human donor with melanoma. As DNA, the CDR3 is TGTGCCAGCAGCAACCCCCAGGTTGGTACAGATACGCAGTATTTT. It specifies CASSNPQVGTDTQYF. Filled out from reference TRBV13 and TRBJ2-3, the complete variable domain reads AAGVIQSPRHLIKEKRETATLKCYPIPRHDTVYWYQQGPGQDPQFLISFYEKMQSDKGSIPDRFSAQQFSDYHSELNMSSLELGDSALYFCASSNPQVGTDTQYFGPGTRLTVL.